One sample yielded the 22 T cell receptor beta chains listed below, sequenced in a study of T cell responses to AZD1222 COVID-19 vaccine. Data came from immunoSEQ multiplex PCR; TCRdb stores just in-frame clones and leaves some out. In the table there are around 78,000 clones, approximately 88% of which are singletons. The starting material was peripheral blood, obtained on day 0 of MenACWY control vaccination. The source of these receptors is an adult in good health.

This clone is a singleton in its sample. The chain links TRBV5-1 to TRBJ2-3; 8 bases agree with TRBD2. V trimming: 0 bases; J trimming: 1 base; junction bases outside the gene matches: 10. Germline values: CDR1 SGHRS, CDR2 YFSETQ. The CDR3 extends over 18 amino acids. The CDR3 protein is CASSLVVQRAGGTDTQYF. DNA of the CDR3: TGCGCCAGCAGCTTGGTCGTTCAGCGAGCGGGAGGCACAGATACGCAGTATTTT.

The CDR3 DNA reads as TGCAGCGCTCGGGGGACCGGGATTAACACCGGGGAGCTGTTTTTT. As protein: CSARGTGINTGELFF. The V call is TRBV29-1, the J call TRBJ2-2, with D possibly matching TRBD2 (6 bases). V was clipped by 7 bases and J by 2 bases, with 17 bases between them. The CDR3 length is 15 residues. In germline, CDR1 is SQVTM, CDR2 ANQGSEA.

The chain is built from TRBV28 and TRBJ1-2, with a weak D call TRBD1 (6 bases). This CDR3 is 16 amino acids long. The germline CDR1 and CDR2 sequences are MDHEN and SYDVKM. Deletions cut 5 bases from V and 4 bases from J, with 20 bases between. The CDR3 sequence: CASSPPFGGGVYGYTF. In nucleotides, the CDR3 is TGTGCCAGCAGTCCTCCGTTCGGGGGGGGCGTCTATGGCTACACCTTC.

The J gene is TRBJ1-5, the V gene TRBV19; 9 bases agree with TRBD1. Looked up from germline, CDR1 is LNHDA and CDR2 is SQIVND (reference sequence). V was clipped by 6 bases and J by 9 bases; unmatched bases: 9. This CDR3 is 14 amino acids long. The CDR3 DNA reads TGTGCCAGTAGCCGGACAGGGGTTAGTATGCCCCAGCATTTT. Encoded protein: CASSRTGVSMPQHF. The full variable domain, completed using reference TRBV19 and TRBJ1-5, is DGGITQSPKYLFRKEGQNVTLSCEQNLNHDAMYWYRQDPGQGLRLIYYSQIVNDFQKGDIAEGYSVSREKKESFPLTVTSAQKNPTAFYLCASSRTGVSMPQHFGDGTRLSIL.

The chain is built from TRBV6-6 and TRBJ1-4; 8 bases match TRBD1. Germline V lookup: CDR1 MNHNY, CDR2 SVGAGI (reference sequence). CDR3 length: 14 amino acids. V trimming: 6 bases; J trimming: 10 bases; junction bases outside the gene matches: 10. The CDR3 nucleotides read TGTGCCAGCAGCTATGGACAGGGACGGGGAAAACTGTTTTTT. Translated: CASSYGQGRGKLFF.

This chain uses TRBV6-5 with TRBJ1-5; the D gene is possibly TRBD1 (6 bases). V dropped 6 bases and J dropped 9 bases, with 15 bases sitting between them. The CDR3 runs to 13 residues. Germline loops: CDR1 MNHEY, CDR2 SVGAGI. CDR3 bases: TGTGCCAGCAGACCTACTCAGACAGGGCCCCAGCATTTT. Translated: CASRPTQTGPQHF.

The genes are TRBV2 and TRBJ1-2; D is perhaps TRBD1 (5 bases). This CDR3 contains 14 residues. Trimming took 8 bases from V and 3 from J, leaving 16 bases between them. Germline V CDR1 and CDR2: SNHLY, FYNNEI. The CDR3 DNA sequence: TGTGCCAGCCAAGCCAGGGCAACTTACTATGGCTACACCTTC. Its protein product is CASQARATYYGYTF.

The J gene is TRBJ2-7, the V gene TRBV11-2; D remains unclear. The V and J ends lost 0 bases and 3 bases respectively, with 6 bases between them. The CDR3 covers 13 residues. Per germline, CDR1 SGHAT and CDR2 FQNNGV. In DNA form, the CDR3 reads TGTGCCAGCAGCTTAGAGATTTACTACGAGCAGTACTTC. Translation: CASSLEIYYEQYF.

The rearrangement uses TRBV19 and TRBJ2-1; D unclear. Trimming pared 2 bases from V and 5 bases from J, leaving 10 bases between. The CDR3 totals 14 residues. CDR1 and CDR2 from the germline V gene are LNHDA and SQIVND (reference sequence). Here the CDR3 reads CASSIRAPDNEQFF. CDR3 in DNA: TGTGCCAGTAGTATAAGGGCCCCTGACAATGAGCAGTTCTTC.

The CDR3 protein is CASSLLGLVNEQFF. The CDR3 nucleotides read TGTGCCAGCAGTTTATTGGGACTGGTCAATGAGCAGTTCTTC. This chain uses TRBV27 with TRBJ2-1; weak D call: TRBD2 (6 bases). This CDR3 has 14 amino acids. V lost 1 base to trimming and J lost 6 bases, with 10 bases between them. Per germline, CDR1 MNHEY and CDR2 SMNVEV (reference sequence).

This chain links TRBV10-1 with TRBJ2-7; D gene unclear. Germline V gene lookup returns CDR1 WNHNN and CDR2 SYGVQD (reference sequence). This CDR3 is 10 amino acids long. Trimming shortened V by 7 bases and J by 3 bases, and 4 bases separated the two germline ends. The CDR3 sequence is CASTDYEQYF. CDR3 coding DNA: TGCGCCAGCACAGACTACGAGCAGTACTTC.

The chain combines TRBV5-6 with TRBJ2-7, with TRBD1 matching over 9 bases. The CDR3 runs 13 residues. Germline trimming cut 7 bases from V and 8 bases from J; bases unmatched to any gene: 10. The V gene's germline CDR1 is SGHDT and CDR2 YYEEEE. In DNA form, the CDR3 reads TGTGCCAGCGCACAGGACAGGGGTTCAAAGCAGTACTTC. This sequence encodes CASAQDRGSKQYF.

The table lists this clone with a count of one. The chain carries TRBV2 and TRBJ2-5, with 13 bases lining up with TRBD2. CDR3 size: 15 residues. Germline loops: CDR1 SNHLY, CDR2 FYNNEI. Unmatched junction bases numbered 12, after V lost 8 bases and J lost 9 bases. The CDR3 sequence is CASLAGTSGAGAQYF. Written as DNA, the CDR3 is TGTGCCAGCTTAGCCGGGACTAGCGGGGCGGGGGCCCAGTACTTC.

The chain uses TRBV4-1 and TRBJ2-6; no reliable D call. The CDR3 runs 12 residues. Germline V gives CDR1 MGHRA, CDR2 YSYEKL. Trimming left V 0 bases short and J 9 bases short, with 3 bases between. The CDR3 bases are TGCGCCAGCAGCCAAGATGACAACGTCCTGACTTTC. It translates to CASSQDDNVLTF.

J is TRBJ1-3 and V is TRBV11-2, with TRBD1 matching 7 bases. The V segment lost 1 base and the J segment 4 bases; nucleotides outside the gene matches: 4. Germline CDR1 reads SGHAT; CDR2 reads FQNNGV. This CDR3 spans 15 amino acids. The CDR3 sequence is CASSLGDSSGNTIYF. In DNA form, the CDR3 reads TGTGCCAGCAGCTTAGGGGACAGTTCGGGAAACACCATATATTTT.

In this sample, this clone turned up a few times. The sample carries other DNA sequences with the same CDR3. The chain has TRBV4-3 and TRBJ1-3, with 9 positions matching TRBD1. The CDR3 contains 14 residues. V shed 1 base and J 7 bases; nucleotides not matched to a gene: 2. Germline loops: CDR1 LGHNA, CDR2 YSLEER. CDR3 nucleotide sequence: TGCGCCAGCAGCCAAGGAACAGGGGGCAACACCATATATTTT. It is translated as CASSQGTGGNTIYF.

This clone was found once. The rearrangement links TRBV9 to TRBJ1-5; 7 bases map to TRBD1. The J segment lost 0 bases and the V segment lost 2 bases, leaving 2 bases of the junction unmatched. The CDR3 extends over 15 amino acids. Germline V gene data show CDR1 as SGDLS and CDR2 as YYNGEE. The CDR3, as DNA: TGTGCCAGCAGCGTTTCAGGGGGTAGCAATCAGCCCCAGCATTTT. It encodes CASSVSGGSNQPQHF.

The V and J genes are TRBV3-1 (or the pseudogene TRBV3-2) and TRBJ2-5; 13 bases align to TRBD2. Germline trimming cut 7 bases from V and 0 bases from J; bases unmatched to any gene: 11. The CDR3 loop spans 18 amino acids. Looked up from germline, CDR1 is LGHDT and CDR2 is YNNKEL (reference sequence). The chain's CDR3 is CASTILGLAGAYQETQYF. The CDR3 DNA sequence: TGTGCCAGCACCATCCTCGGACTAGCGGGGGCGTACCAAGAGACCCAGTACTTC.

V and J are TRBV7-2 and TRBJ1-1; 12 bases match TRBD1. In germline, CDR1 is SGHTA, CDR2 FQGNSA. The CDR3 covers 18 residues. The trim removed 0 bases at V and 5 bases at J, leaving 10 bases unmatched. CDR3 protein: CASSLAFSGTGGETEAFF. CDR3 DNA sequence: TGTGCCAGCAGCTTAGCCTTCTCCGGGACAGGGGGCGAGACTGAAGCTTTCTTT.

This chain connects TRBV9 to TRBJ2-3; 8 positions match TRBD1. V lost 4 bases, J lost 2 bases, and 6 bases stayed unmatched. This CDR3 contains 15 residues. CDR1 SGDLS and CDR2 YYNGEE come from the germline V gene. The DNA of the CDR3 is TGTGCCAGCAGCCCGGACAGGGTTAACACAGATACGCAGTATTTT. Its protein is CASSPDRVNTDTQYF.

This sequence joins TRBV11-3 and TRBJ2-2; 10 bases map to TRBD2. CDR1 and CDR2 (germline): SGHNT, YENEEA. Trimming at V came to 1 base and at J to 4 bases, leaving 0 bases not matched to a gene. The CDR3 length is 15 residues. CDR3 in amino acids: CASSLVAGGTGELFF. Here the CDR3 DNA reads TGTGCCAGCAGCTTAGTAGCGGGGGGCACCGGGGAGCTGTTTTTT.

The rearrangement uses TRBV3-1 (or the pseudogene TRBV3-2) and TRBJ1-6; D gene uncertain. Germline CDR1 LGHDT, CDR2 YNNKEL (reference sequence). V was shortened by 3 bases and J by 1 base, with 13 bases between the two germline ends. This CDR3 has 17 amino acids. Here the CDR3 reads CASSHLARRSYNSPLHF. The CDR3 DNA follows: TGTGCCAGCAGCCACCTGGCCAGGAGGTCCTATAATTCACCCCTCCACTTT.